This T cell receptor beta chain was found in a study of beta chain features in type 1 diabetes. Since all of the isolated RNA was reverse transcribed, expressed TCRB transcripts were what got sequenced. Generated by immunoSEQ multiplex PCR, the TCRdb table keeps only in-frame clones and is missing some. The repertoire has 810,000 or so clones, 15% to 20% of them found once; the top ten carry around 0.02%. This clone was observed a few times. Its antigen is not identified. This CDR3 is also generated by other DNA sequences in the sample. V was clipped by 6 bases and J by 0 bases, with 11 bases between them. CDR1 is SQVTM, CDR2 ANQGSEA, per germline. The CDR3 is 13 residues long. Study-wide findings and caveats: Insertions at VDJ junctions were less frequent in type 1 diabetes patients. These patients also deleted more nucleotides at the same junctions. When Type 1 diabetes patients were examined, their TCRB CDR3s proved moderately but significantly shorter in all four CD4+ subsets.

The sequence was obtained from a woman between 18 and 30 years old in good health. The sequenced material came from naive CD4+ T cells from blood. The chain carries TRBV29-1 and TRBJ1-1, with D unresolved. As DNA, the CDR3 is TGCAGCGTGGGTGGACGCATGAACACTGAAGCTTTCTTT. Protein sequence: CSVGGRMNTEAFF.